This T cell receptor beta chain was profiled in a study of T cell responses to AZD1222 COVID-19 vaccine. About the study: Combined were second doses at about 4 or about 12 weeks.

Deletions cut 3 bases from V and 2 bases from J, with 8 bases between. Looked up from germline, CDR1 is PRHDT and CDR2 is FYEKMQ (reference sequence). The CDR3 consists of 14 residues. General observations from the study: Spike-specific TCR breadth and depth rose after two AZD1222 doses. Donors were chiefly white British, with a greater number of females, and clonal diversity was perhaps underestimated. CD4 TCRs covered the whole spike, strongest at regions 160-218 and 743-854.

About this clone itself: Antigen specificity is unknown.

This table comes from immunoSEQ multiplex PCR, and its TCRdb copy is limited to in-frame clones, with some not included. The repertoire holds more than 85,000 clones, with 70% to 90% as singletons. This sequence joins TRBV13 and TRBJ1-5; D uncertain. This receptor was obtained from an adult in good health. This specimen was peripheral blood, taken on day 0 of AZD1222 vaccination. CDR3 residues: CASSFGLGNQPQHF. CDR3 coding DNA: TGTGCCAGCAGCTTTGGTCTGGGCAATCAGCCCCAGCATTTT.